Listed below are T cell receptor beta chains from one sample, sequenced in a study of OX40 agonist ivuxolimab in advanced cancers. The protocol was immunoSEQ multiplex PCR, while the TCRdb copy is restricted to in-frame clones and leaves out a portion. There are tens of thousands of clones in the sample; roughly 91% occur only once, and roughly 13% lies in the top ten. The sample consisted of CD4+ or CD8+ T cells sorted from blood, taken in a trial of the OX40 agonist ivuxolimab. Receptor source: an adult with an advanced solid tumor such as melanoma, head and neck, liver or kidney cancer. Both conserved end residues are part of each CDR3. A D gene is named only where the DNA matches it firmly. The size of a clone is reported for some rows only, either as once, few or many, or as a class for expanded clones.

size | J | D | V | DNA | CDR3
- | TRBJ2-1 | TRBD2 | TRBV6-5 | TGTGCCAGCAGTTACTTCGCGGGGGGTTACAATGAGCAGTTCTTC | CASSYFAGGYNEQFF
- | TRBJ2-1 | TRBD2 | TRBV6-5 | TGTGCCAGCAGGGCTAGCGGGAGCTCCTACAATGAGCAGTTCTTC | CASRASGSSYNEQFF
- | TRBJ2-7 | TRBD1 | TRBV6-5 | TGTGCCAGCAGTTACTATGGGACAGGGAATGAGCAGTACTTC | CASSYYGTGNEQYF
- | TRBJ2-7 | - | TRBV7-8 | TGTGCCAGCAGCTTAGTCGCAGACGAGCAGTACTTC | CASSLVADEQYF
- | TRBJ2-1 | TRBD2 | TRBV9 | TGTGCCAGCAGCGTCAACCCTAGCGGGGACACGTACAATGAGCAGTTCTTC | CASSVNPSGDTYNEQFF
- | TRBJ2-1 | TRBD2 | TRBV7-3 | TGTGCCAGCAGCTTGAGCGGGAGTGAATACAATGAGCAGTTCTTC | CASSLSGSEYNEQFF
- | TRBJ2-5 | TRBD1 | TRBV7-9 | TGTGCCAGCAGCTCATGGACAGGGGGCAGTTACCAAGAGACCCAGTACTTC | CASSSWTGGSYQETQYF
- | TRBJ2-7 | - | TRBV29-1 | TGCAGCGCCACAGGCGGGGCCGGAGAGCAGTACTTC | CSATGGAGEQYF
- | TRBJ2-1 | TRBD1 | TRBV4-1 | TGCGCCAGCAGCCAAGAGGGACAGGGGTACAATGAGCAGTTCTTC | CASSQEGQGYNEQFF
- | TRBJ2-7 | - | TRBV13 | TGTGCCAGCAGCTACCTGGTGACCTCCTACGAGCAGTACTTC | CASSYLVTSYEQYF
- | TRBJ2-3 | TRBD2 | TRBV10-3 | TGTGCCATCAGTGAGTCGTTGCTAGCGGGGTTAACAGATACGCAGTATTTT | CAISESLLAGLTDTQYF
once | TRBJ2-1 | TRBD2 | TRBV4-1 | TGCGCCAGCAGCTTACGGGGGGTAGACTTTGAGCAGTTCTTC | CASSLRGVDFEQFF
- | TRBJ2-1 | TRBD2 | TRBV27 | TGTGCCAGCACTCTAGCGGGGGGTTACAATGAGCAGTTCTTC | CASTLAGGYNEQFF
- | TRBJ2-1 | - | TRBV21-1 | TGTGCCAGCAGCAAAGTTCATTATTGCCACAATGAGCAGTTCTTC | CASSKVHYCHNEQFF
- | TRBJ1-2 | - | TRBV28 | TGTGCCAGCAGCCTCCTGGGGTCTCTCTATGGCTACACCTTC | CASSLLGSLYGYTF
- | TRBJ2-1 | TRBD1 | TRBV7-6 | TGTGCCAGCAGTCCTACAGGGGGCCCCTACAATGAGCAGTTCTTC | CASSPTGGPYNEQFF
- | TRBJ1-2 | - | TRBV27 | TGTGCCAGCAGTTTAGGACCCGGGACGGGCTATGGCTACACCTTC | CASSLGPGTGYGYTF